The 7 T cell receptor beta chains listed next were all sequenced from one sample in a study of tumor-infiltrating lymphocytes in oesophageal squamous cell carcinoma (TCRdb year 2016). Libraries were constructed by PCR. Sequenced on an Illumina HiSeq 2000. Using fastp at Q25 and MiXCR, TCRdb reprocessed the public reads and kept productive beta chains. Every CDR3 protein is listed once, alongside the most common genes and DNA of its rows. Here the sample has approximately 18,000 distinct CDR3 sequences; less than 50% occur a single time. Jointly, the top ten make up under 8% of the sample. The sequencing input was blood. The source of these receptors is a male donor with esophageal squamous cell carcinoma.

V usage is TRBV28 and J usage is TRBJ2-6, with no clear D. CDR1 is MDHEN, CDR2 SYDVKM, per germline. The CDR3 runs 15 residues. Trimming took off 6 bases at V and 2 bases at J, with 11 bases between the two ends. CDR3 residues: CASSPGSAGANVLTF. DNA for the CDR3: TGTGCCAGCAGCCCAGGTTCTGCTGGGGCCAACGTCCTGACTTTC.

This clonotype was observed a few times. This chain connects TRBV7-8 to TRBJ2-1; 7 bases agree with TRBD2. The closer fit of TRBJ2-7 to the DNA end suggests the J call may be wrong. This CDR3 contains 15 residues. The V gene's germline CDR1 is SGHVS and CDR2 FQNEAQ. CDR3 amino acids: CASSPRREPRYEQYF. DNA for the CDR3: TGTGCCAGCAGCCCCCGGCGGGAGCCCCGCTACGAGCAGTACTTC.

This clonotype showed up just a few times. The chain recombines TRBV7-6 with TRBJ2-1; D may be TRBD1 (6 bases). Germline V CDR1 and CDR2: SGHVS, FNYEAQ. The CDR3 contains 14 residues. V was pared by 1 base and J by 4 bases, with 8 bases between. The CDR3 reads CASSLGTAYNEQFF. Written as DNA, the CDR3 is TGTGCCAGCAGCTTAGGGACAGCGTACAATGAGCAGTTCTTC.

This clonotype was observed a handful of times. The rearrangement links TRBV10-3 to TRBJ2-3; tentative D call: TRBD2 (5 bases). TRBJ2-7 matches the DNA end more closely, so the J call is doubtful. This CDR3 contains 14 residues. CDR1 and CDR2 (germline): ENHRY, SYGVKD. The CDR3 bases are TGTGCCTCCACGTGGGCTCCGGGAAACTACGAGCAGTACTTC. Protein sequence: CASTWAPGNYEQYF.

This clonotype was counted at least ten times. The V gene is TRBV2, the J gene TRBJ1-5; D might be TRBD1 (5 bases). V lost 3 bases, J lost 3 bases, and 9 bases lay in between. This CDR3 region has 14 residues. Germline V gives CDR1 SNHLY, CDR2 FYNNEI. The CDR3 coding sequence is TGTGCCAGCAGTGACATGACAGTCAATCAGCCCCAGCATTTT. Translated, it gives CASSDMTVNQPQHF.

The chain employs TRBV6-1 and TRBJ2-3; D may be TRBD2 (5 bases). The end of the DNA fits TRBJ2-7 better, so the J call may be wrong. The CDR3 sequence is 13 residues long. The V gene's germline CDR1 is MNHNS and CDR2 SASEGT. DNA of the CDR3: TGTGCCAGCAGTGTAGCGCTTCTCTACGAGCAGTACTTC. Protein: CASSVALLYEQYF.

Only a few counts were recorded for this clonotype. This chain links TRBV7-3 with TRBJ2-3, with 12 bases that match TRBD2. The last part of the DNA fits TRBJ2-7 better; the J call may be wrong. The CDR3 spans 17 residues. Germline CDR1 reads SGHTA; CDR2 reads FQGTGA. The CDR3 here is CASSSLTSGSRTDTQYF. The CDR3, as DNA: TGTGCCAGCAGCTCCCTGACTAGCGGGAGTAGGACAGATACGCAGTACTTC.